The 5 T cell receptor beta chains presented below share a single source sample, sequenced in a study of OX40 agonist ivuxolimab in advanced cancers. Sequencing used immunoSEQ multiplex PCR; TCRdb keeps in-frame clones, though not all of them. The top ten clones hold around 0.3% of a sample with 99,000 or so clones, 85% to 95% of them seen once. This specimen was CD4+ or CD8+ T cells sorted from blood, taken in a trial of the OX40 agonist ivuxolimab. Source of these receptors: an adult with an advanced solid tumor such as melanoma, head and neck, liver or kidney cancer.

The CDR3 region has the DNA TGTGCCGGAGACAGGGGGGGGAACACTGAAGCTTTCTTT. Translation: CAGDRGGNTEAFF. The chain has TRBV2 and TRBJ1-1; 9 bases are shared with TRBD1. The CDR3 totals 13 residues. The J segment lost 1 base and the V segment lost 11 bases, leaving 5 bases of the junction unmatched. Germline CDR1 reads SNHLY; CDR2 reads FYNNEI.

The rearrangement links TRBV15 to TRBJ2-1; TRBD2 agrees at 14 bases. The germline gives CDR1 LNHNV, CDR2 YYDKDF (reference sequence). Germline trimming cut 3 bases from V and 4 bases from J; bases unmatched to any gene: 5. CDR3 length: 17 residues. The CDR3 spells CATSSRLAGGVYNEQFF. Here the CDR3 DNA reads TGTGCCACCAGCAGCAGACTAGCGGGAGGGGTTTACAATGAGCAGTTCTTC.

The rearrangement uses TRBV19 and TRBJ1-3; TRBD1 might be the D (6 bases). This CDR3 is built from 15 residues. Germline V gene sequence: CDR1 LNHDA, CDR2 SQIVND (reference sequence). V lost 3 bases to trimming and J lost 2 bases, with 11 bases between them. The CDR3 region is CASSITGSTGNTIYF. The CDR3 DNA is TGTGCCAGTAGTATCACAGGGTCTACTGGAAACACCATATATTTT.

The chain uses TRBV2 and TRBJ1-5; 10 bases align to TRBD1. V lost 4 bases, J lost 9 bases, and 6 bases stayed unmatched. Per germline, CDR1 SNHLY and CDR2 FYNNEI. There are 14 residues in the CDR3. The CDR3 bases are TGTGCCAGCAGTGGGACAGGGGGGTTTGGGCCCCAGCATTTT. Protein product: CASSGTGGFGPQHF.

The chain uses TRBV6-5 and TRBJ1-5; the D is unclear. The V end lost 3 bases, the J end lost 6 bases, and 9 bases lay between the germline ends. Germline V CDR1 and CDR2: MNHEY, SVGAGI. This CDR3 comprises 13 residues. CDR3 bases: TGTGCCAGCAGTTATGCGGGAGCTCAGCCCCAGCATTTT. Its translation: CASSYAGAQPQHF.